This entry lists 22 T cell receptor beta chains sequenced from one sample in a study of tumor-infiltrating lymphocytes in primary liver carcinoma. Germline DNA was also extracted, and blood RNA derived from unsorted whole blood. Priming with a constant-region primer yielded TCR beta cDNA from roughly 0.45 ug total RNA. For TCR beta, libraries were produced by three nested multiplex PCR rounds using slightly modified ARM-PCR. The first two PCR rounds used TRBV1-TRBV30 primers with a Cbeta primer, roughly 10 cycles each. One entry per CDR3 protein, called by TCRdb with MiXCR from the multiplex PCR reads. The data hold about 320,000 distinct CDR3 sequences, with around three fifths observed a single time. Input material: peripheral blood. The receptors derive from a woman younger than 45 with primary liver carcinoma and hepatitis B virus infection.

A remark on this clonotype: The junction shows a germline mismatch at one end, possibly a read error. The chain employs TRBV12-3 or TRBV12-4 and TRBJ2-2; maybe TRBD2 (5 bases). The CDR3 is made up of 11 amino acids. The CDR3 bases are TGTGCCAGCAGTACCACCGGGGAGCTGTTATTT. Residues: CASSTTGELLF.

This clonotype has ten or more counts. The chain combines TRBV10-2 with TRBJ1-2, with TRBD1 matching 7 bases. This CDR3 is built from 17 residues. V lost 0 bases and J lost 7; bases outside the gene matches: 14. Germline V gene lookup returns CDR1 WSHSY and CDR2 SAAADI. DNA of the CDR3: TGCGCCAGCAGTGAGTCGTTATTAGGGGGCTCGGGAATTGGCTACACCTTC. This gives the protein CASSESLLGGSGIGYTF.

Points on this clonotype: A read error may be the cause here, since a much bigger clone is one base away. It is likely a read error, because the conserved phenylalanine at the end of the CDR3 is missing. The chain is built from TRBV12-3 or TRBV12-4 and TRBJ1-1; D gene ambiguous. The CDR3 spans 16 residues. Trimming pared 7 bases from V and 0 bases from J, leaving 18 bases between. The CDR3: CASTNRASILNTEAFS. The DNA of the CDR3 is TGTGCCAGCACCAATCGTGCTTCGATCCTGAACACTGAAGCTTTCTCT.

Comments on this clonotype: The germline gene is not matched at one end of the junction; a read error may be the cause. V gene TRBV7-8 combines with J gene TRBJ2-1; 12 bases are a match to TRBD2. Germline V gene data show CDR1 as SGHVS and CDR2 as FQNEAQ. The CDR3 is made up of 16 amino acids. CDR3: CASSSHLAGGSSEQSF. As DNA, the CDR3 is TGTGCCAGCAGCTCGCACCTAGCGGGAGGGTCCAGTGAGCAGTCCTTC. The full variable domain, its missing parts supplied by reference TRBV7-8 and TRBJ2-1, is GAGVSQSPRYKVAKRGQDVALRCDPISGHVSLFWYQQALGQGPEFLTYFQNEAQLDKSGLPSDRFFAERPEGSVSTLKIQRTQQEDSAVYLCASSSHLAGGSSEQSFGPGTRLTVL.

As for this clonotype: A read error may account for a junction end that differs from germline. The genes are TRBV7-9 and TRBJ2-1; 7 bases agree with TRBD2. CDR3 length equals 17 residues. In germline, CDR1 is SEHNR, CDR2 FQNEAQ (reference sequence). The CDR3 protein is CANSSLSSSGPNNEQFF. For the CDR3, the DNA is TGTGCCAACAGCTCCCTGTCGTCTAGCGGACCTAACAATGAGCAGTTCTTC.

This rearrangement joins TRBV5-6 to TRBJ2-5, with TRBD1 identical over 11 bases. The CDR3 has 17 amino acids. Germline values: CDR1 SGHDT, CDR2 YYEEEE. The V segment lost 5 bases and the J segment 1 base; nucleotides outside the gene matches: 10. The CDR3 DNA reads TGTGCCAGCAGGACGACGTGGACAGGGGGCTTCCAAGAGACCCAGTACTTC. Protein product: CASRTTWTGGFQETQYF.

As for this clonotype: This may be a read error, as it is one base from a much larger clone. The J gene is TRBJ2-1, the V gene TRBV6-2 or TRBV6-3, with 8 bases identical to TRBD2. CDR1 MNHEY and CDR2 SVGEGT come from the germline V gene. This CDR3 spans 19 amino acids. V trimming: 2 bases; J trimming: 0 bases; junction bases outside the gene matches: 12. The CDR3 region has the DNA TGTGCCAGCAGTTACGATAGCGGGGATAGCAGACTCTCCTACAATGAGCAGTTCTTC. Amino acids: CASSYDSGDSRLSYNEQFF.

The chain combines TRBV5-5 with TRBJ2-1; possible D gene TRBD1, 6 bases. V lost 2 bases and J 8 bases, leaving 17 bases between the germline ends. The germline gives CDR1 SGHKS, CDR2 YYEKEE (reference sequence). The CDR3 has 15 amino acids. Here the CDR3 reads CASSFEDSSWDEQFF. In DNA form, the CDR3 reads TGTGCCAGCAGCTTCGAGGACAGTAGTTGGGATGAGCAGTTCTTC.

As to this clonotype: With a much larger clone just one base away, this may be a read error. This chain joins TRBV12-3 or TRBV12-4 and TRBJ2-6; no clear D gene. The CDR3 covers 17 residues. The CDR3 DNA is TGTGACAGCACCGCGAGAATCTTGAGCTCTGGGGCCAACGTCCTGACTTTC. This sequence encodes CDSTARILSSGANVLTF.

Comment on this clonotype: A much larger clone lies a single base off, so this may be a read error. The gene calls are TRBV6-5 and TRBJ1-2; D is possibly TRBD1 (5 bases). The V and J ends lost 6 bases and 3 bases respectively, with 20 bases between them. This CDR3 comprises 16 residues. CDR1 and CDR2 (germline): MNHEY, SVGAGI. The DNA of the CDR3 is TGTGCCAGCAGCCCCGCGGGGGGGGAAGGGGACTATGGCTACACCTTC. This translates into CASSPAGGEGDYGYTF.

The chain carries TRBV19 and TRBJ1-5, with D possibly being TRBD1 (5 bases). Between the trimmed V and J ends, which lost 9 bases and 5 bases, there was a span of 20 bases. The CDR3 runs 15 residues. CDR1 is LNHDA, CDR2 SQIVND, per germline (reference sequence). The DNA of the CDR3 is TGTGCCAGCACAGATCGGAGGGGACCCGATCAGCCCCAGCATTTT. The encoded protein is CASTDRRGPDQPQHF.

To note about this clonotype: A much more abundant neighbour one base away suggests this may be a read error. The rearrangement links TRBV12-3 or TRBV12-4 to TRBJ2-5; possibly TRBD1 for D (6 bases). The CDR3 consists of 11 residues. The CDR3 DNA follows: TGTGCCAGCAAAGGGGGAGAGGCCCAGTACTTC. Protein: CASKGGEAQYF.

This clonotype was picked up many times. The chain is built from TRBV11-2 and TRBJ2-2; no clear D gene. From germline, CDR1 is SGHAT and CDR2 FQNNGV. The CDR3 has 13 residues. Trimming left V 5 bases short and J 8 bases short, with 12 bases between. DNA for the CDR3: TGTGCCAGCAGCCCTACAAGCATAGGGGAGCTGTTTTTT. Protein product: CASSPTSIGELFF.

The chain recombines TRBV30 with TRBJ2-2; TRBD1 might be the D (6 bases). The CDR3 is made up of 13 amino acids. CDR1 and CDR2 from the germline V gene are GTSNPN and SVGIG (reference sequence). V lost 2 bases to trimming and J lost 7 bases, with 11 bases between them. CDR3 nucleotide sequence: TGTGCCTGGAGTAGACAGGTGGTCGGGGAGCTGTTTTTT. Translation gives CAWSRQVVGELFF. Complete variable domain (other parts from reference TRBV30 and TRBJ2-2): SQTIHQWPATLVQPVGSPLSLECTVEGTSNPNLYWYRQAAGRGLQLLFYSVGIGQISSEVPQNLSASRPQDRQFILSSKKLLLSDSGFYLCAWSRQVVGELFFGEGSRLTVL.

As for this clonotype: A read error may be the cause here, since a much bigger clone is one base away. The chain is built from TRBV29-1 and TRBJ1-5; 9 nucleotides match TRBD1. The CDR3 is 13 residues long. CDR1 is SQVTM and CDR2 is ANQGSEA in the germline V gene. The CDR3 DNA is TGCAGCTTTGTCGACAGGGGGTATCAGCCCCTGCATTTT. Translation gives CSFVDRGYQPLHF. The whole variable domain, remainder taken from reference TRBV29-1 and TRBJ1-5, is SAVISQKPSRDICQRGTSLTIQCQVDSQVTMMFWYRQQPGQSLTLIATANQGSEATYESGFVIDKFPISRPNLTFSTLTVSNMSPEDSSIYLCSFVDRGYQPLHFGDGTRLSIL.

The rearrangement joins TRBV14 to TRBJ2-3; no clear D gene. Germline CDR1 SGHDN, CDR2 FVKESK. Deletions cut 4 bases from V and 5 bases from J, with 10 bases between. The CDR3 sequence is 13 residues long. The DNA for the CDR3 is TGTGCCAGCAGCCTTTACGGCATAGATACGCAGTATTTT. Translation gives CASSLYGIDTQYF.

As to this clonotype: A read error may explain this, as a much larger clone is one base away. This chain connects TRBV4-3 to TRBJ1-5; no firm D call. The length of the CDR3 is 13 residues. The V gene's germline CDR1 is LGHNA and CDR2 YSLEER. Trimming stripped 3 bases from V and 9 bases from J, with 12 bases between. DNA of the CDR3: TGCGCCAGCAGCCAGAGTAGGAATGCGCCCCAGCATTTT. Protein: CASSQSRNAPQHF.

A word on this clonotype: This may come from a read error, since a much larger clone is one base off. This chain connects TRBV6-5 to TRBJ2-7; D call uncertain. This CDR3 has 13 amino acids. The ends were cut back, 6 bases at V and 9 bases at J, with 18 bases in the middle. Germline CDR1 and CDR2: MNHEY and SVGAGI. The CDR3 spells CASRMDRLSVQYF. The CDR3 coding sequence is TGTGCCAGCAGGATGGACCGTCTCTCCGTGCAGTACTTC.

This clonotype was counted between two and nine times. The chain couples TRBV28 to TRBJ2-7, with D perhaps matching TRBD1 (5 bases). V gave up 6 bases and J gave up 4 bases, with 13 bases separating them. Germline CDR1 is MDHEN and CDR2 is SYDVKM. The CDR3 is 13 residues long. CDR3 bases: TGTGCCAGCAGCACGGACAAAACTTACGAGCAGTACTTC. Protein product: CASSTDKTYEQYF.

This rearrangement joins TRBV28 to TRBJ2-7, with D hard to call. This CDR3 comprises 11 residues. V lost 2 bases, J lost 7 bases, and 6 bases lay in between. Per germline, CDR1 MDHEN and CDR2 SYDVKM. The CDR3 DNA reads as TGTGCCAGCAGTTTACAAAGGGAGCAGTACTTC. Protein: CASSLQREQYF.

This chain uses TRBV10-1 with TRBJ2-7, with D possibly matching TRBD2 (6 bases). CDR3 length equals 13 residues. Germline CDR1 is WNHNN and CDR2 is SYGVQD (reference sequence). V lost 2 bases and J 2 bases, leaving 7 bases between the germline ends. CDR3 in amino acids: CASSEGLPYEQYF. As DNA, the CDR3 is TGCGCCAGCAGTGAGGGACTACCCTACGAGCAGTACTTC.

This sequence joins TRBV29-1 and TRBJ1-2; TRBD1 agrees at 8 bases. The germline V gene has CDR1 SQVTM and CDR2 ANQGSEA. The length of the CDR3 is 14 residues. After removal of 7 bases from V and 10 bases from J, the junction contained 17 bases not matched to a gene. The CDR3 sequence: CSGLTGGPSSVYTF. CDR3 nucleotides: TGCAGCGGCTTAACAGGGGGGCCTTCCAGTGTCTACACCTTC.